The clone carrying this T cell receptor beta chain was seen a few times. As yet, its antigen is unknown. The data were produced by immunoSEQ multiplex PCR, yet TCRdb's version contains in-frame clones alone and is incomplete. The sample lists 200,000 to 300,000 clones; roughly nine tenths were seen once. Trimming left V 7 bases short and J 0 bases short, with 13 bases between. The CDR3 is 15 residues long. Germline CDR1 MNHEY, CDR2 SVGAGI. The data originate from a study of cytomegalovirus exposure and HLA in healthy donors. Notes on the study in general: Confirmation was obtained in vitro that three CMV-associated chains are specific for CMV antigens.

The chain combines TRBV6-5 with TRBJ1-3, with unresolved D. The receptor was isolated from a man aged 18 to 30 in good health and CMV-seropositive. The sample was PBMCs. The CDR3 reads CASKLGGISGNTIYF. In nucleotides, the CDR3 is TGTGCCAGCAAGCTGGGCGGGATCTCTGGAAACACCATATATTTT.